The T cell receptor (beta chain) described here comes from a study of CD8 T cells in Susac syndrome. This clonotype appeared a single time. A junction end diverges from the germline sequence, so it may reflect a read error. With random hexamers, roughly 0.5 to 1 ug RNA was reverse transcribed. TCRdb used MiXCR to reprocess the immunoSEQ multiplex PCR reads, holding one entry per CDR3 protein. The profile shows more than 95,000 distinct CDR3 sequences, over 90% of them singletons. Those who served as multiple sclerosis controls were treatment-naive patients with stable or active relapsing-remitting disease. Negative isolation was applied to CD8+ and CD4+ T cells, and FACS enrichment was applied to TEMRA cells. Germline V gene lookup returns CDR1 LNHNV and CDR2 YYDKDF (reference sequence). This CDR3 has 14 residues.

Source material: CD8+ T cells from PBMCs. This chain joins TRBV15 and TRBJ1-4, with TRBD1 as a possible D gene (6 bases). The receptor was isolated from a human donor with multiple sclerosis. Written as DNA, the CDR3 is TGTGCCACCAGACAGGGACGATCTAATAAAAAACTGTTTTTT. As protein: CATRQGRSNKKLFF.